The source of this T cell receptor (beta chain) is a study of control samples from healthy donors and cancer patients. Sequencing was performed with immunoSEQ multiplex PCR; in TCRdb, only in-frame clones are kept and a portion is missing. The sample lists some 150,000 clones; approximately 94% were seen once. Germline V gene lookup returns CDR1 SQVTM and CDR2 ANQGSEA. This CDR3 has 13 amino acids. V was trimmed by 5 bases and J by 0 bases, leaving 9 bases between them. This receptor was obtained from a man aged 60 to 75 with colorectal cancer. The chain is built from TRBV29-1 and TRBJ2-3, with D possibly matching TRBD2 (6 bases). Specimen: PBMCs. The CDR3 DNA is TGCAGCGTTCGCGGGGCTAGCACAGATACGCAGTATTTT. This sequence encodes CSVRGASTDTQYF.